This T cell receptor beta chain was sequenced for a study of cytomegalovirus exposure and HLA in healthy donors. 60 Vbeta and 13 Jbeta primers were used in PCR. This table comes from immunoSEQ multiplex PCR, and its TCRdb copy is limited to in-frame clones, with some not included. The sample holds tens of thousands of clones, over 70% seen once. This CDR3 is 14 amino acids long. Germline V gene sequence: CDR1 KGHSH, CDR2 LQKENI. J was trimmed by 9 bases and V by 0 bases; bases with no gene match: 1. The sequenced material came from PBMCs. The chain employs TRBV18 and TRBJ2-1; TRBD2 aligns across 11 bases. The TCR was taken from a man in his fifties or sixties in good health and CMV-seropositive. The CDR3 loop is CASSPPGLAAEQFF. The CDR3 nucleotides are TGTGCCAGCTCACCACCGGGACTAGCGGCTGAGCAGTTCTTC. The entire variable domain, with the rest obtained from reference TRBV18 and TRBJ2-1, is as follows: NAGVMQNPRHLVRRRGQEARLRCSPMKGHSHVYWYRQLPEEGLKFMVYLQKENIIDESGMPKERFSAEFPKEGPSILRIQQVVRGDSAAYFCASSPPGLAAEQFFGPGTRLTVL.